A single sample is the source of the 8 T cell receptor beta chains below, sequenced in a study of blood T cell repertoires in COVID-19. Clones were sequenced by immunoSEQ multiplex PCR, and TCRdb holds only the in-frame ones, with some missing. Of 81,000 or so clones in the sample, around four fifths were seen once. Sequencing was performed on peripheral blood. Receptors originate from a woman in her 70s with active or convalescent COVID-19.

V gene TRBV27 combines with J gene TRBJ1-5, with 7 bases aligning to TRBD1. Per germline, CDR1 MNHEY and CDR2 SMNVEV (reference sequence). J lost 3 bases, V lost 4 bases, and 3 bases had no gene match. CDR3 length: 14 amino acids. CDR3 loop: CASSWDSNNQPQHF. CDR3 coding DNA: TGTGCCAGCAGTTGGGACAGCAACAATCAGCCCCAGCATTTT.

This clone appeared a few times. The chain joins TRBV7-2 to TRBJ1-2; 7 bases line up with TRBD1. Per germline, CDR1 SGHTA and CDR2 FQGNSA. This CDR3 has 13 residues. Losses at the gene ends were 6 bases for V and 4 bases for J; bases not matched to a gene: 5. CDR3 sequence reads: CASSDRASYGYTF. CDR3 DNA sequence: TGTGCCAGCAGTGACAGGGCGAGCTATGGCTACACCTTC. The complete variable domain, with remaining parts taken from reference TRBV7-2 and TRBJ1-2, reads GAGVSQSPSNKVTEKGKDVELRCDPISGHTALYWYRQSLGQGLEFLIYFQGNSAPDKSGLPSDRFSAERTGGSVSTLTIQRTQQEDSAVYLCASSDRASYGYTFGSGTRLTVV.

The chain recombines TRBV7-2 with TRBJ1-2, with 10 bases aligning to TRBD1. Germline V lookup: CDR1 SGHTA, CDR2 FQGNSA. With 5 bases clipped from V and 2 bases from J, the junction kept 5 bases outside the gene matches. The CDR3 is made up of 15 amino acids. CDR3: CASSQRQGANYGYTF. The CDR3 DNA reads TGTGCCAGCAGCCAGCGACAGGGGGCGAACTATGGCTACACCTTC.

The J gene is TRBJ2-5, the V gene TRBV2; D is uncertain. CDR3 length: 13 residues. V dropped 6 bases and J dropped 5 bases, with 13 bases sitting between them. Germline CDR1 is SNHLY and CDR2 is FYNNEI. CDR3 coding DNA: TGTGCCAGCAGCCCGGTTGGTTTGGAGACCCAGTACTTC. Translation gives CASSPVGLETQYF.

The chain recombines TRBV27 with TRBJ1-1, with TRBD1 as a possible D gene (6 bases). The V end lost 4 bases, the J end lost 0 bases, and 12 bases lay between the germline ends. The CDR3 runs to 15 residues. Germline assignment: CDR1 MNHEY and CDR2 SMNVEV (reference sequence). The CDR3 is CASSSLQGVNTEAFF. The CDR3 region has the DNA TGTGCCAGCAGTTCCCTACAGGGAGTGAACACTGAAGCTTTCTTT.

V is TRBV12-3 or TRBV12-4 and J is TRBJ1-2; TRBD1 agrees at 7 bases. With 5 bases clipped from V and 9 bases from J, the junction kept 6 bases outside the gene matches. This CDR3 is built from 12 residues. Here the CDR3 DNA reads TGTGCCAGCAGTCCCCAACAGGGGAGCTACACCTTC. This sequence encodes CASSPQQGSYTF.

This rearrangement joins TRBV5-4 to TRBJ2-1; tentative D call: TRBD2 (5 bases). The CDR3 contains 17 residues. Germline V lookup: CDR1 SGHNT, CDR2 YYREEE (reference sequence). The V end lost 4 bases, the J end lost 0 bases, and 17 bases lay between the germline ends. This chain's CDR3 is CASSGRFSGSSYNEQFF. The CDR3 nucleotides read TGTGCCAGCAGCGGCAGATTTTCGGGGAGCTCCTACAATGAGCAGTTCTTC.

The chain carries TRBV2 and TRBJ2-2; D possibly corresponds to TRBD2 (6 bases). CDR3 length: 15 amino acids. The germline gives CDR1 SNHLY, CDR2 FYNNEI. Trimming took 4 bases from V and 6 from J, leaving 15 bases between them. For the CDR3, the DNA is TGTGCCAGCAGTGTAAGGAGGGAGAGTTCCGGGGAGCTGTTTTTT. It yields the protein CASSVRRESSGELFF.